This TCR beta chain was captured in a study of T cell repertoires in aging, cancer and after chemotherapy. Study as a whole: Donors were grouped into six age bands spanning 30 or younger through 70 or older. Study-wide findings and caveats: In cancer patients, declining TCR diversity with age involved lost richness and lost evenness.

Peripheral blood genomic DNA, not sorted cells or RNA, was the template. This clonotype was seen once. Its target is unknown. A mixed TRB-A/B primer pool amplified rearranged TRB by multiplex touch-down PCR. From the multiplex PCR reads, TCRdb called clonotypes with MiXCR, one entry per CDR3 protein. Of a few hundred distinct CDR3 sequences in the sample, around 29% were seen once. Germline CDR1 reads SQVTM; CDR2 reads ANQGSEA. This CDR3 is built from 11 residues. V lost 3 bases to trimming and J lost 9 bases; unmatched junction nucleotides: 4. This sequence joins TRBV29-1 and TRBJ1-2; 7 nucleotides line up with TRBD1. Material for sequencing was blood. The source is a human donor with a solid tumor. Written as DNA, the CDR3 is TGCAGCGTTGAGACACAGGGGAGCTACACCTTC. This gives the protein CSVETQGSYTF. The full variable domain, with the rest looked up from reference TRBV29-1 and TRBJ1-2, is SAVISQKPSRDICQRGTSLTIQCQVDSQVTMMFWYRQQPGQSLTLIATANQGSEATYESGFVIDKFPISRPNLTFSTLTVSNMSPEDSSIYLCSVETQGSYTFGSGTRLTVV.